These 9 T cell receptor beta chains were sequenced from one sample in a study of cytomegalovirus exposure and HLA in healthy donors. Primers included in the PCR were 60 Vbeta and 13 Jbeta primers. Here immunoSEQ multiplex PCR was the method, and the copy in TCRdb shows in-frame clones only, minus some. The sample has 150,000 or so clones; 60% to 85% are singletons. The specimen was PBMCs. The receptor set was obtained from a man between 35 and 55 years old in good health and CMV-seropositive.

The rearrangement uses TRBV28 and TRBJ2-1; 8 nucleotides align to TRBD2. Germline values: CDR1 MDHEN, CDR2 SYDVKM. Trimming at V came to 5 bases and at J to 0 bases, leaving 6 bases not matched to a gene. The CDR3 length is 16 residues. The CDR3 loop is CASSTSGGSSYNEQFF. In nucleotides, the CDR3 is TGTGCCAGCAGTACTAGCGGAGGGAGCTCCTACAATGAGCAGTTCTTC.

The chain links TRBV7-2 to TRBJ2-5; 10 bases are shared with TRBD2. The CDR3 runs 16 residues. Germline CDR1 is SGHTA and CDR2 is FQGNSA. Unmatched junction bases numbered 10, after V lost 4 bases and J lost 5 bases. The CDR3 bases are TGTGCCAGCAGCTGGGTAGCGGGGGGTCGCGAGGAGACCCAGTACTTC. It encodes CASSWVAGGREETQYF.

The chain joins TRBV6-5 to TRBJ2-7, with TRBD2 matching over 9 bases. Per the germline V gene, CDR1 is MNHEY and CDR2 is SVGAGI. This CDR3 comprises 14 residues. V dropped 7 bases and J dropped 4; count of bases not matched to a gene: 8. CDR3 coding DNA: TGTGCCAGCATGTTGGCGGGAGGGGGGTACGAGCAGTACTTC. Protein: CASMLAGGGYEQYF.

The chain combines TRBV11-2 with TRBJ1-1; D remains ambiguous. Trimming stripped 5 bases from V and 6 bases from J, with 13 bases between. This CDR3 spans 13 amino acids. CDR1 is SGHAT and CDR2 is FQNNGV in the germline V gene. In DNA form, the CDR3 reads TGTGCCAGCAGCCCTACACATGCGGCTGAAGCTTTCTTT. Its protein product is CASSPTHAAEAFF. The whole variable domain, remainder taken from reference TRBV11-2 and TRBJ1-1, is EAGVAQSPRYKIIEKRQSVAFWCNPISGHATLYWYQQILGQGPKLLIQFQNNGVVDDSQLPKDRFSAERLKGVDSTLKIQPAKLEDSAVYLCASSPTHAAEAFFGQGTRLTVV.

V usage is TRBV6-5 and J usage is TRBJ2-7, with 9 bases lining up with TRBD2. This CDR3 spans 14 amino acids. The trim removed 6 bases at V and 6 bases at J, leaving 9 bases unmatched. Germline V gene data show CDR1 as MNHEY and CDR2 as SVGAGI. CDR3 protein: CASSTSSGTGEQYF. The DNA of the CDR3 is TGTGCCAGCAGCACATCTAGCGGGACGGGCGAGCAGTACTTC.

The rearrangement uses TRBV5-8 and TRBJ2-3; TRBD1 matches at 8 bases. Germline CDR1 and CDR2: SGHTS and YDEGEE. Trimming cost V 4 bases and J 1 base; bases outside gene matches: 5. This CDR3 has 15 amino acids. CDR3 region: CASSTPGQGTDTQYF. The DNA of the CDR3 is TGTGCCAGCAGCACTCCGGGACAGGGCACAGATACGCAGTATTTT.

This chain links TRBV14 with TRBJ2-3; the match to TRBD2 covers 7 bases. The CDR3 extends over 17 amino acids. Looked up from germline, CDR1 is SGHDN and CDR2 is FVKESK. With V trimmed by 5 bases and J by 4 bases, 15 bases remained unmatched. The CDR3 reads CASSSHQRGRWSDTQYF. The CDR3 DNA is TGTGCCAGCAGCTCTCACCAGCGGGGAAGGTGGTCAGATACGCAGTATTTT.

The chain joins TRBV7-9 to TRBJ2-7; 7 nucleotides line up with TRBD1. Trimming at V came to 5 bases and at J to 0 bases, leaving 7 bases not matched to a gene. CDR3 size: 15 residues. Germline CDR1 and CDR2: SEHNR and FQNEAQ (reference sequence). DNA of the CDR3: TGTGCCAGCAGCGTTGACGACAGGGACTCCTACGAGCAGTACTTC. Residues: CASSVDDRDSYEQYF.

This clone has only one observation. Here the CDR3 reads CASSLATGGEYKQFF. The CDR3 coding sequence is TGTGCCAGCAGCTTAGCGACAGGGGGCGAGTACAAGCAGTTCTTC. The chain carries TRBV7-8 and TRBJ2-1, with 10 bases matching TRBD1. The trim removed 0 bases at V and 11 bases at J, leaving 7 bases unmatched. The CDR3 consists of 15 residues. CDR1 SGHVS and CDR2 FQNEAQ come from the germline V gene.